This TCR beta chain was sequenced during a study of persistence of HIV-infected CD4 T cells. The stimulus was an HIV-1 Gag 15-mer peptide pool, 1 ug/peptide/mL. CD40L-negative CD69-negative CD45RO-high memory CD4+ T cells were sorted as populations depleted of antigen-responding cells. This was the immunoSEQ version 4 assay in survey mode. Only in-frame clones appear in the TCRdb table, and some are missing; sequencing was by immunoSEQ multiplex PCR. The sample lists about 60,000 clones, less than 85% seen once, with about 1.8% in the top ten. Comments on this clone: Its matching antigen is unknown.

CDR3 length equals 13 residues. Germline V gives CDR1 LNHDA, CDR2 SQIVND (reference sequence). V lost 4 bases and J lost 1, with 7 bases in between. This TCR was sampled from an adult man with HIV who was CMV-seropositive. The sample consisted of CD4+ T cells sorted from PBMCs after approximately 20-hour stimulation, taken from a patient who received antiretroviral therapy. The rearrangement joins TRBV19 to TRBJ1-1, with a weak D call TRBD1 (5 bases). CDR3 amino acids: CASSTQGNTEAFF. DNA for the CDR3: TGTGCCAGTAGTACTCAGGGGAACACTGAAGCTTTCTTT.